The rows below give T cell receptor beta chains drawn from one sample of a study of blood T cell repertoires in COVID-19. Generated by immunoSEQ multiplex PCR, the TCRdb table keeps only in-frame clones and is missing some. The table lists hundreds of thousands of clones, about 87% of them singletons. Material for sequencing was peripheral blood. The receptors come from a woman aged 40-49 years who had recovered from COVID-19. Each CDR3 is given with its conserved first and last residue. A D gene is named only where the DNA matches it firmly. For some rows the clone size is stated as once, few or many, or as a class when expanded; others skip it.

>TRBV6-5|15|TRBJ1-4|.|.
CASRTLGPANEKLFF
TGTGCCAGCAGGACATTGGGTCCGGCTAATGAAAAACTGTTTTTT
>TRBV5-1|14|TRBJ2-5|.|.
CASSLMADQETQYF
TGCGCCAGCAGCTTGATGGCAGACCAAGAGACCCAGTACTTC
>TRBV2|14|TRBJ1-5|.|.
CASNPTGMSQPQHF
TGTGCCAGCAACCCTACAGGGATGTCCCAGCCCCAGCATTTT
>TRBV24-1|15|TRBJ2-3|TRBD2|.
CATSDSGGAGDTQYF
TGTGCCACCAGTGATAGCGGGGGGGCCGGAGATACGCAGTATTTT
>TRBV30|12|TRBJ1-3|.|.
CAWGLSGNTIYF
TGTGCCTGGGGCCTCTCTGGAAACACCATATATTTT
>TRBV6-6|16|TRBJ1-3|.|.
CASSYSSGGIRDTIYF
TGTGCCAGCAGTTACTCATCCGGCGGTATCAGGGACACCATATATTTT
>TRBV27|13|TRBJ1-2|TRBD1|few
CASRNRGLYGYTF
TGTGCCAGTCGAAACAGGGGGCTCTATGGCTACACCTTC
>TRBV5-1|17|TRBJ2-7|TRBD1|.
CASSRWATGVETYEQYF
TGCGCCAGCAGCCGGTGGGCAACAGGGGTGGAGACCTACGAGCAGTACTTC
>TRBV3-1/TRBV3-2|14|TRBJ2-6|.|.
CASSLNSGANVLTF
TGTGCCAGCAGCCTAAACTCTGGGGCCAACGTCCTGACTTTC
>TRBV5-1|18|TRBJ2-6|TRBD1|.
CASSHSGTGGSGANVLTF
TGCGCCAGCAGCCACTCCGGGACAGGGGGCTCTGGGGCCAACGTCCTGACTTTC
>TRBV5-4|14|TRBJ2-5|.|.
CASSWAGRQETQYF
TGTGCCAGCAGCTGGGCAGGGAGGCAAGAGACCCAGTACTTC
>TRBV14|13|TRBJ2-7|.|.
CASSFLGRGEQYF
TGTGCCAGCAGCTTCCTGGGGCGCGGCGAGCAGTACTTC
>TRBV7-2|15|TRBJ2-7|TRBD1|.
CASSPWTGSTYEQYF
TGTGCCAGCAGCCCATGGACAGGATCGACCTACGAGCAGTACTTC
>TRBV14|15|TRBJ2-1|.|.
CASSQETYWGDEQFF
TGTGCCAGCAGCCAAGAGACTTATTGGGGGGATGAGCAGTTCTTC
>TRBV5-6|13|TRBJ1-5|TRBD1|.
CASSWTGMGPQHF
TGTGCCAGCAGCTGGACAGGGATGGGGCCCCAGCATTTT
>TRBV7-2|15|TRBJ1-3|.|.
CASSLEIWAGNTIYF
TGTGCCAGCAGCTTAGAAATTTGGGCGGGAAACACCATATATTTT
>TRBV5-6|18|TRBJ2-1|TRBD2|.
CASSSRLAGGPNYNEQFF
TGTGCCAGCAGCTCGCGGCTAGCGGGGGGTCCGAATTACAATGAGCAGTTCTTC
>TRBV5-4|13|TRBJ2-5|.|.
CASSVDRKETQYF
TGTGCCAGCAGCGTAGACAGAAAAGAGACCCAGTACTTC
>TRBV14|20|TRBJ2-1|TRBD2|.
CASSQGSHSGGPYRYNEQFF
TGTGCCAGCAGCCAAGGAAGTCATAGCGGGGGGCCTTATCGGTACAATGAGCAGTTCTTC
>TRBV3-1/TRBV3-2|16|TRBJ2-5|.|.
CASSQDRTGEEETQYF
TGTGCCAGCAGCCAAGATCGGACCGGGGAAGAGGAGACCCAGTACTTC
>TRBV5-6|16|TRBJ1-1|.|.
CASSSQWGKGETEAFF
TGTGCCAGCAGCTCCCAATGGGGTAAGGGGGAGACTGAAGCTTTCTTT
>TRBV12-5|14|TRBJ1-5|TRBD1|many
CASGLSDRDWPQHF
TGTGCTAGTGGTTTGTCGGACAGGGACTGGCCCCAGCATTTT
>TRBV5-1|14|TRBJ1-5|TRBD1|.
CASSLAGGYQPQHF
TGCGCCAGCAGCTTGGCAGGGGGCTATCAGCCCCAGCATTTT
>TRBV5-6|16|TRBJ1-1|TRBD1|.
CASSDDREGLNTEAFF
TGTGCCAGCAGCGACGACAGGGAAGGCTTGAACACTGAAGCTTTCTTT
>TRBV5-4|16|TRBJ1-1|.|.
CASRLGGTGLNTEAFF
TGTGCCAGCAGGCTCGGGGGGACGGGGCTGAACACTGAAGCTTTCTTT
>TRBV9|15|TRBJ2-1|TRBD2|.
CASNQRGDRRNEQFF
TGTGCCAGCAACCAGCGGGGGGACCGGAGGAATGAGCAGTTCTTC
>TRBV4-1|17|TRBJ1-1|.|.
CASSQDIWGHTNTEAFF
TGCGCCAGCAGCCAAGATATTTGGGGACATACGAACACTGAAGCTTTCTTT
>TRBV7-9|15|TRBJ1-6|TRBD1|.
CASSSGQGDNSPLHF
TGTGCCAGCAGCTCCGGACAGGGGGACAATTCACCCCTCCACTTT
>TRBV5-1|13|TRBJ2-7|.|.
CASSLRSGVEQYF
TGCGCCAGCAGCTTGAGGTCAGGGGTAGAGCAGTACTTC
>TRBV12-5|13|TRBJ2-5|.|.
CASGQGLRETQYF
TGTGCTAGTGGTCAAGGACTAAGGGAGACCCAGTACTTC
>TRBV9|15|TRBJ2-1|TRBD2|.
CASSVSGGARDEQFF
TGTGCCAGCAGCGTTAGCGGGGGGGCCAGGGATGAGCAGTTCTTC
>TRBV7-7|13|TRBJ1-1|.|.
CASSFGLNTEAFF
TGTGCTAGCAGCTTCGGGTTGAACACTGAAGCTTTCTTT
>TRBV19|13|TRBJ2-3|TRBD2|.
CASSIAGGDTQYF
TGTGCCAGTAGTATCGCGGGGGGAGATACGCAGTATTTT
>TRBV6-5|12|TRBJ1-5|.|.
CASSVSNQPQHF
TGTGCCAGCAGCGTGAGCAATCAGCCCCAGCATTTT
>TRBV6-2/TRBV6-3|15|TRBJ1-2|.|.
CASSYKAGRGYGYTF
TGTGCCAGCAGTTACAAGGCCGGGAGGGGCTATGGCTACACCTTC
>TRBV2|14|TRBJ2-7|.|.
CASKQGAQAYEQYF
TGTGCCAGCAAGCAGGGTGCTCAAGCCTACGAGCAGTACTTC
>TRBV6-5|14|TRBJ2-1|TRBD1|.
CASSRGQGINEQFF
TGTGCCAGCAGTAGGGGACAGGGGATCAATGAGCAGTTCTTC
>TRBV11-3|15|TRBJ1-1|TRBD1|.
CASSLGTGRGAEAFF
TGTGCCAGCAGCCTTGGGACAGGAAGGGGTGCTGAAGCTTTCTTT
>TRBV6-2/TRBV6-3|15|TRBJ2-5|.|.
CASSYFPTSGETQYF
TGTGCCAGCAGTTACTTCCCCACATCGGGGGAGACCCAGTACTTC